This record concerns one T cell receptor beta chain sequence. What it recognizes is unknown. These data come from a study of T cell repertoires in cytomegalovirus infection. Turning to the study itself: Recently identified HLA-C-restricted CMV epitopes were among the peptides used. Study-wide points: Ex vivo, HLA-C-restricted CMV-specific TCR beta clonotypes prevailed over the rest of the response. Cumulative frequency (of public TCR beta family members) identified carriers of CMV plus the relevant HLA.

TCRdb fed the reads into MiXCR, producing one record per CDR3 protein. Of around 570,000 distinct CDR3 sequences in the sample, approximately 40% are singletons; the top ten hold 48%. The CDR3 contains 14 residues. V lost 3 bases and J 6 bases, leaving 15 bases between the germline ends. The rearrangement uses TRBV12-3 or TRBV12-4 and TRBJ2-7; TRBD1 might be the D (6 bases). This receptor was obtained from a human donor in good health (CMV status not recorded). Some clones in this sample may be carry-over from other donors' samples. The sequenced sample was cultured PBMCs, obtained from culture after CMV antigen stimulation. The DNA for the CDR3 is TGTGCCAGCAGTTTCTACAGGGTTCTCGGCGAGCAGTACTTC. Encoded protein: CASSFYRVLGEQYF.